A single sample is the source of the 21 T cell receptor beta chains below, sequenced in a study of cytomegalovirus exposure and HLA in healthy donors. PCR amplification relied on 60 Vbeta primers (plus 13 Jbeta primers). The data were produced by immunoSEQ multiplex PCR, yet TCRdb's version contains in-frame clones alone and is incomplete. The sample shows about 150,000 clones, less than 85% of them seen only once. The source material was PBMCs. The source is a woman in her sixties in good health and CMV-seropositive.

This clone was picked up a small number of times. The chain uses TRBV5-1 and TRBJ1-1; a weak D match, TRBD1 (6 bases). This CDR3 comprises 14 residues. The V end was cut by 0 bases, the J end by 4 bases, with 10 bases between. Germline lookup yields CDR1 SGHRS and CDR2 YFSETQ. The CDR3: CASSLGIQGTEAFF. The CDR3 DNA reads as TGCGCCAGCAGCTTGGGAATACAGGGCACTGAAGCTTTCTTT.

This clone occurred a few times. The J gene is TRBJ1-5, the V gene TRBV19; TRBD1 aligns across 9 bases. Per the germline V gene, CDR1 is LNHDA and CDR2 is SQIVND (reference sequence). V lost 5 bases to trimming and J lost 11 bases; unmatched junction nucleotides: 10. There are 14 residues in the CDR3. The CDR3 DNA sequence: TGTGCCAGTAGTCTAGGGACAGGGAGTTTGGCCCAGCATTTT. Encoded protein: CASSLGTGSLAQHF.

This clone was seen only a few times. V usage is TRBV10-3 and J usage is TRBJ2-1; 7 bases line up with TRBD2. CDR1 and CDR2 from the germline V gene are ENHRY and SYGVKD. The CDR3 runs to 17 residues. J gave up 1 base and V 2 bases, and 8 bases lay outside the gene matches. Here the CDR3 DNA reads TGTGCCATCAGTGAGACCGGCGGGACTATATCCTACAATGAGCAGTTCTTC. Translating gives CAISETGGTISYNEQFF.

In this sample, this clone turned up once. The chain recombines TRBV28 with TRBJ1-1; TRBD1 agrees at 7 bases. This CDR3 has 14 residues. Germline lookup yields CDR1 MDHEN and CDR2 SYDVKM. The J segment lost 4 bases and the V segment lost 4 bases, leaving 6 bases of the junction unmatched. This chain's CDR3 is CASSWAGGLTEAFF. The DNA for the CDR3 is TGTGCCAGCAGTTGGGCAGGGGGACTCACTGAAGCTTTCTTT.

CDR3 sequence reads: CASSLDLGGDIQYF. The CDR3 DNA follows: TGTGCCAGCAGCTTGGATCTGGGCGGGGACATTCAGTACTTC. J is TRBJ2-4 and V is TRBV5-4; maybe TRBD2 (6 bases). The V end was cut by 0 bases, the J end by 8 bases, with 12 bases between. Germline lookup yields CDR1 SGHNT and CDR2 YYREEE (reference sequence). CDR3 length: 14 residues.

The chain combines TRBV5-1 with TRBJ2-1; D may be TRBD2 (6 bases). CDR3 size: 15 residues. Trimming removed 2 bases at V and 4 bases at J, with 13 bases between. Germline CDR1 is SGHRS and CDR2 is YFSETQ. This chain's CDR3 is CASSFGASEYNEQFF. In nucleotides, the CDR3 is TGCGCCAGCAGCTTCGGGGCTAGCGAGTACAATGAGCAGTTCTTC.

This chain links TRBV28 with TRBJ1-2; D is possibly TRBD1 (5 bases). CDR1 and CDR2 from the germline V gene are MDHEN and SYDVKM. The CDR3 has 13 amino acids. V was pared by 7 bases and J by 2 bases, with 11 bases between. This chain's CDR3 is CASTRTGNYGYTF. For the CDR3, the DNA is TGTGCCAGCACCAGAACAGGAAACTATGGCTACACCTTC.

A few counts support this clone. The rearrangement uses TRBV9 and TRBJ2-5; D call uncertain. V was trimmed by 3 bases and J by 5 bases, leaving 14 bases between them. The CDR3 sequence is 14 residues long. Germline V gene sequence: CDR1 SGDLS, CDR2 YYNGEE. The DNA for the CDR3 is TGTGCCAGCAGCGGCGGCGGTAGTTGGGAGACCCAGTACTTC. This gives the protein CASSGGGSWETQYF.

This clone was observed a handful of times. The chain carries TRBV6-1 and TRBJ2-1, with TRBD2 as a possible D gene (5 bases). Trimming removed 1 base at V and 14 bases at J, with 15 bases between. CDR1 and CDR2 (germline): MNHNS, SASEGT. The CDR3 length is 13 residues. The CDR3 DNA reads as TGTGCCAGCAGTGAAGGGGCGGCGGGTTGGGAGTTCTTC. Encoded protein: CASSEGAAGWEFF.

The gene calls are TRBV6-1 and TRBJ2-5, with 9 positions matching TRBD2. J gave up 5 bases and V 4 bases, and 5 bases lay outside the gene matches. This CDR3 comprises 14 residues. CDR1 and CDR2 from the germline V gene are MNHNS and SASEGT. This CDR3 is CASSVLAGRETQYF. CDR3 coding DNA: TGTGCCAGCAGTGTCCTAGCGGGAAGGGAGACCCAGTACTTC.

DNA of the CDR3: TGTGCTAGTTTAGGCCGAGGCGGCTACAATGAGCAGTTCTTC. This encodes CASLGRGGYNEQFF. The chain combines TRBV12-5 with TRBJ2-1; no reliable D call. Per the germline V gene, CDR1 is LGHNT and CDR2 is FRNRAP. Trimming cost V 8 bases and J 3 bases, with 14 bases left between them. CDR3 length: 14 residues.

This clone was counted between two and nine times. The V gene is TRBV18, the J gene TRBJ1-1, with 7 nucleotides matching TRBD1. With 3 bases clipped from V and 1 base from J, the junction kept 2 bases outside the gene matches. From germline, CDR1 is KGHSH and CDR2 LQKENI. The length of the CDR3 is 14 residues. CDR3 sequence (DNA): TGTGCCAGCTCACCCGGACAGGCGAACACTGAAGCTTTCTTT. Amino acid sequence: CASSPGQANTEAFF. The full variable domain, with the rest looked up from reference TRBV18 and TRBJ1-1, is NAGVMQNPRHLVRRRGQEARLRCSPMKGHSHVYWYRQLPEEGLKFMVYLQKENIIDESGMPKERFSAEFPKEGPSILRIQQVVRGDSAAYFCASSPGQANTEAFFGQGTRLTVV.

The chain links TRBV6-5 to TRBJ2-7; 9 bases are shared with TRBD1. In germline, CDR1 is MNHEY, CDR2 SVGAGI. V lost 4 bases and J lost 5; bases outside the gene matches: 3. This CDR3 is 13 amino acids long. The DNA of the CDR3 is TGTGCCAGCAGTTTGGGACAGGGTAACGAGCAGTACTTC. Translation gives CASSLGQGNEQYF.

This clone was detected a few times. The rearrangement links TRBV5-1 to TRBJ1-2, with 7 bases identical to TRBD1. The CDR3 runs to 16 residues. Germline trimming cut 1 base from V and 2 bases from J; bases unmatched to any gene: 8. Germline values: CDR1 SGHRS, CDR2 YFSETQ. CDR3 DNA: TGCGCCAGCAGCTTGTCCACAGGGGATTCCAACTATGGCTACACCTTC. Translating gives CASSLSTGDSNYGYTF.

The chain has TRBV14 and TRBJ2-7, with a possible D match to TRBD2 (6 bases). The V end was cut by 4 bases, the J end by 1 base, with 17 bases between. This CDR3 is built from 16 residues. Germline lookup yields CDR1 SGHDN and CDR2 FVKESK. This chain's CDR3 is CASSPKASAESYEQYF. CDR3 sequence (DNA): TGTGCCAGCAGCCCCAAAGCTAGCGCAGAGTCCTACGAGCAGTACTTC.

The CDR3 sequence: CASTRTGSNQPQHF. In nucleotides, the CDR3 is TGTGCCAGCACTCGGACAGGGAGCAATCAGCCCCAGCATTTT. V is TRBV6-1 and J is TRBJ1-5, with 8 bases identical to TRBD1. Germline assignment: CDR1 MNHNS and CDR2 SASEGT. This CDR3 has 14 residues. V dropped 7 bases and J dropped 1; count of bases not matched to a gene: 3.

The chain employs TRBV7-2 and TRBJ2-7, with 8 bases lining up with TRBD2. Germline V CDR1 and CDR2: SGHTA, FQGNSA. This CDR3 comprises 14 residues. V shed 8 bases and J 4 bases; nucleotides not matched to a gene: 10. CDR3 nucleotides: TGTGCCAGCGGTCCCCCGGGGGGGGTGTACGAGCAGTACTTC. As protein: CASGPPGGVYEQYF.

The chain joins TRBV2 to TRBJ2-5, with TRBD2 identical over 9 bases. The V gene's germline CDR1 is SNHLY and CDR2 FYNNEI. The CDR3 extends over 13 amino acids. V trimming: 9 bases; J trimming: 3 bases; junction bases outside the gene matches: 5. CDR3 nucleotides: TGTGCCAGTCGGGCTAGCGGGAAAGAGACCCAGTACTTC. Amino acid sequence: CASRASGKETQYF. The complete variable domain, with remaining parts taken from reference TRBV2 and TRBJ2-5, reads EPEVTQTPSHQVTQMGQEVILRCVPISNHLYFYWYRQILGQKVEFLVSFYNNEISEKSEIFDDQFSVERPDGSNFTLKIRSTKLEDSAMYFCASRASGKETQYFGPGTRLLVL.

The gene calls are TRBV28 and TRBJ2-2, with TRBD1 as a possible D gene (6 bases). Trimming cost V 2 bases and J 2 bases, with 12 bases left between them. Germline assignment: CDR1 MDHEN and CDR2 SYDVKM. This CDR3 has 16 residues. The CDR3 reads CASSLAGTTNTGELFF. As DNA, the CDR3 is TGTGCCAGCAGTTTAGCCGGGACAACTAACACCGGGGAGCTGTTTTTT. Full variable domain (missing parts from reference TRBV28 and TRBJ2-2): DVKVTQSSRYLVKRTGEKVFLECVQDMDHENMFWYRQDPGLGLRLIYFSYDVKMKEKGDIPEGYSVSREKKERFSLILESASTNQTSMYLCASSLAGTTNTGELFFGEGSRLTVL.

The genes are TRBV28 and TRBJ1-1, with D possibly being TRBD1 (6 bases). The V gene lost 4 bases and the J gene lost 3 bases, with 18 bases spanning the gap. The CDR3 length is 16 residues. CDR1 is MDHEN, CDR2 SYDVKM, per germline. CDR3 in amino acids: CASSSGQFRTDTEAFF. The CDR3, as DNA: TGTGCCAGCAGTTCCGGACAGTTCCGAACGGACACTGAAGCTTTCTTT. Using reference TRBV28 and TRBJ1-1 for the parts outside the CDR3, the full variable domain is DVKVTQSSRYLVKRTGEKVFLECVQDMDHENMFWYRQDPGLGLRLIYFSYDVKMKEKGDIPEGYSVSREKKERFSLILESASTNQTSMYLCASSSGQFRTDTEAFFGQGTRLTVV.

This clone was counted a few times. This CDR3 is CASSRVDRTYNQPQHF. CDR3 bases: TGTGCCAGCAGCCGGGTCGACAGGACCTACAATCAGCCCCAGCATTTT. V gene TRBV7-2 combines with J gene TRBJ1-5; a possible D gene is TRBD1 (6 bases). CDR3 length: 16 residues. Germline lookup yields CDR1 SGHTA and CDR2 FQGNSA. The V end was cut by 5 bases, the J end by 3 bases, with 17 bases between.